The entry below describes one T cell receptor beta chain. Its antigen is unidentified. Germline lookup yields CDR1 MDHEN and CDR2 SYDVKM. The CDR3 spans 13 residues. The germline V and J ends were trimmed by 10 bases and 9 bases, with 19 bases remaining between them. The sample is drawn from a study of shared clonotypes between healthy human individuals. About the study: Ranging from 18 to 49 in age, donors were two women and a few men. Study conclusions and caveats: Clonotypes which were not shared had lower generation probabilities than clonotypes that all four donors shared. Between a handful of donors, naive CD4 clonotypes were shared at a level of approximately 5%.

In replicate PCRs of sorted subsets, approximately 210 ng DNA, tens of thousands of T cell genomes, was used. Sequencing was performed with immunoSEQ multiplex PCR; in TCRdb, only in-frame clones are kept and a portion is missing. The sample shows more than 2,000,000 clones, 80% to 95% of them seen only once. The sequencing sample was made of naive CD4+ T cells from PBMCs. Subset described: CD45RA+ positively selected. This chain uses TRBV28 with TRBJ1-5; no clear D. This receptor was taken from a man aged 18 to 30 in good health. Some clones in this sample may be carry-over from other donors' samples. Here the CDR3 DNA reads TGTGCCACCACCGGCCGAGAACCTTCGCCCCAGCATTTT. This encodes CATTGREPSPQHF.